The source of this TCR beta chain is a study of T cells in Graves' hyperthyroidism and ophthalmopathy. Notes on the study in general: From stable hyperthyroidism, ophthalmopathy was set apart by a 13 V-J model.

The germline CDR1 and CDR2 sequences are SGHKS and YYEKEE (reference sequence). The V gene lost 4 bases and the J gene lost 2 bases, with 19 bases spanning the gap. There are 16 residues in the CDR3. As concerns this clonotype: Its specificity is not known.

Hyperthyroidism in the patients, aged 18 to 65, was newly diagnosed and under 2 months in duration. Blood sampling occurred at first hyperthyroidism diagnosis, ahead of any ophthalmopathy symptoms. RNA transcripts served as the template for amplifying TCR beta CDR3 regions. The primer set for the first-round RT-PCR of the TCR CDR3 was HTBI. TCRdb reprocessed the multiplex PCR reads with MiXCR, giving one entry per CDR3 protein. The sample shows around 700,000 distinct CDR3 sequences, around 19% of them seen only once. The receptor comes from a woman between 50 and 59 years old with Graves' hyperthyroidism that later progressed to Graves' ophthalmopathy. Source material: blood. The chain combines TRBV5-5 with TRBJ2-7; the D call may be TRBD1 or TRBD2 (6 bases each). Written as DNA, the CDR3 is TGTGCCAGCAGCCCGGATCGGGGGCCCTGGGCCTACGAGCAGTACTTC. Its translation is CASSPDRGPWAYEQYF.